This TCR beta chain was captured in a study of identical twins. One entry per CDR3 protein, called by TCRdb with MiXCR from the 5' RACE reads. The sample shows 1.5 million to 2 million distinct CDR3 sequences, around 33% of them seen only once. The clonotype comes from a newborn girl in good health. Sequencing used cord blood.

CDR3 nucleotide sequence: TGTGCCAGCAGTCCGACTAGCGGGAGAGATACGCAGTATTTT. Protein sequence: CASSPTSGRDTQYF. V and J are TRBV12-3 or TRBV12-4 and TRBJ2-3; 12 bases align to TRBD2. This CDR3 has 14 residues. Trimming at V came to 5 bases and at J to 5 bases, leaving 2 bases not matched to a gene.